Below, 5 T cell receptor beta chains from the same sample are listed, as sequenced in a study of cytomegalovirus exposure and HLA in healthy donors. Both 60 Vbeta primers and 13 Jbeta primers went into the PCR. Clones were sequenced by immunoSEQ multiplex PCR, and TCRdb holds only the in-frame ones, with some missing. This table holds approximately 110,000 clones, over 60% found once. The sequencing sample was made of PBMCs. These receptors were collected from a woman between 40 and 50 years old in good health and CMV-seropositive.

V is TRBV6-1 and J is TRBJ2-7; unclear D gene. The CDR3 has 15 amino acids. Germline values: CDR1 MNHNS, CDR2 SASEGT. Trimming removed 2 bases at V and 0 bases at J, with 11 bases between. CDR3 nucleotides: TGTGCCAGCAGTGAATGGGCTGCCCGCTCCTACGAGCAGTACTTC. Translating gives CASSEWAARSYEQYF.

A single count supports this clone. As DNA, the CDR3 is TGTGCCAGCAGCTCTGTTATCGCGGGGGAGCAGTTCTTC. This encodes CASSSVIAGEQFF. The gene calls are TRBV7-2 and TRBJ2-1; TRBD2 might be the D (6 bases). Looked up from germline, CDR1 is SGHTA and CDR2 is FQGNSA. V lost 4 bases and J lost 10, with 14 bases in between. The CDR3 spans 13 residues.

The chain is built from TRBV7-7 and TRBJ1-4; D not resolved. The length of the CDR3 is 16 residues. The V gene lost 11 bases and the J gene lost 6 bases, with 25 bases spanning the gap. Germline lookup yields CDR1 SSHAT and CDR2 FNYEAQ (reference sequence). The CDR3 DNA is TGTGCCGACCTGCACTACACCGAGGGAGTTGATGAAAAACTGTTTTTT. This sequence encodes CADLHYTEGVDEKLFF. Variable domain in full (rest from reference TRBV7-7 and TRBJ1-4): GAGVSQSPRYKVTKRGQDVTLRCDPISSHATLYWYQQALGQGPEFLTYFNYEAQPDKSGLPSDRFSAERPEGSISTLTIQRTEQRDSAMYRCADLHYTEGVDEKLFFGSGTQLSVL.

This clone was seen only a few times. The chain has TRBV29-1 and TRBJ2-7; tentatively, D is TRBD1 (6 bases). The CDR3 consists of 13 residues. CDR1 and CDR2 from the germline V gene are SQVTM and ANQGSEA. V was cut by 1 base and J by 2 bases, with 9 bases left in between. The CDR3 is CSVEGDTTYEQYF. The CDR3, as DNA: TGCAGCGTTGAAGGGGACACAACCTACGAGCAGTACTTC.

CDR3 nucleotide sequence: TGTGCCAGCAAACAGGGGAGCAACACTGAAGCTTTCTTT. As protein: CASKQGSNTEAFF. V is TRBV11-2 and J is TRBJ1-1; 7 bases line up with TRBD1. The CDR3 contains 13 residues. Germline CDR1 and CDR2: SGHAT and FQNNGV. After removal of 7 bases from V and 2 bases from J, the junction contained 4 bases not matched to a gene.